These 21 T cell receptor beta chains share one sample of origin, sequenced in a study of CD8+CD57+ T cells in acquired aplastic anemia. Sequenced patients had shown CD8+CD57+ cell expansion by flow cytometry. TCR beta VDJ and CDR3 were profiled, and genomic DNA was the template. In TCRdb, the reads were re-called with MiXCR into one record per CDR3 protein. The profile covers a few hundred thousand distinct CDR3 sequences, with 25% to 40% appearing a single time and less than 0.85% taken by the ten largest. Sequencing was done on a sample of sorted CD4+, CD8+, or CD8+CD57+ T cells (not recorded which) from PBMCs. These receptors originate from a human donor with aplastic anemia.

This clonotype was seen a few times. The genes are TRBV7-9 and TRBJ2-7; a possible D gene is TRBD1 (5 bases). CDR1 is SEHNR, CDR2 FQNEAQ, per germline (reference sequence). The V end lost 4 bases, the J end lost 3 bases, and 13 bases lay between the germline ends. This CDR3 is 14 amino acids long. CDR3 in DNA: TGTGCCAGCAGCTCCCATCATCAGGGCTACGAGCAGTACTTC. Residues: CASSSHHQGYEQYF.

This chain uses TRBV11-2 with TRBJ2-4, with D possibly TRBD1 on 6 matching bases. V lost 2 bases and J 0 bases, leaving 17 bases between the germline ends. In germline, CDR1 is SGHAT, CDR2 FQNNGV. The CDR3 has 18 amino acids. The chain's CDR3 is CASSLSREGTLAKNIQYF. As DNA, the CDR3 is TGTGCCAGCAGCTTATCTCGTGAGGGGACACTAGCCAAAAACATTCAGTACTTC.

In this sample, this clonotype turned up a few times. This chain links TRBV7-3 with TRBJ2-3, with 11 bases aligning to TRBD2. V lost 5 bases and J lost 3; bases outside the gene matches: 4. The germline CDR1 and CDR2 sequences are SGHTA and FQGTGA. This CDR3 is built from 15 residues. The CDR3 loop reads CASSRSGGATDTQYF. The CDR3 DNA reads TGTGCCAGCAGCCGTAGCGGGGGGGCAACAGATACGCAGTATTTT.

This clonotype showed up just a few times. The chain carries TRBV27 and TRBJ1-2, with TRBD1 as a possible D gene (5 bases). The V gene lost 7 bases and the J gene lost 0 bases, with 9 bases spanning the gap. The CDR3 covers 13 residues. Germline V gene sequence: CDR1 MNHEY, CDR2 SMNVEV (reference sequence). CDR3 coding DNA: TGTGCCAGCACCCCGGGGCCTAACTATGGCTACACCTTC. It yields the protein CASTPGPNYGYTF.

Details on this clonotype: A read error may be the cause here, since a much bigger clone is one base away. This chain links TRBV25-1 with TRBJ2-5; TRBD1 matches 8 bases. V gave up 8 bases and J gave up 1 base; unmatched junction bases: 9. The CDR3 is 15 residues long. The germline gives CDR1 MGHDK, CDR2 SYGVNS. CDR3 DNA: TGTGCCAGCGGTGGGGACAGGAGATCCCAAGAGACCCAGTACTTC. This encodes CASGGDRRSQETQYF.

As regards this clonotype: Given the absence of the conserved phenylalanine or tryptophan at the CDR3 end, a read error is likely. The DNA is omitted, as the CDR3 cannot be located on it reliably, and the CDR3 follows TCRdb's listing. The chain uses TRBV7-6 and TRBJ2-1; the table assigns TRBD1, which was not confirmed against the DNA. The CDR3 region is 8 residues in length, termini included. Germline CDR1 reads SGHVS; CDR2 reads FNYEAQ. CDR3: CASSKRGD.

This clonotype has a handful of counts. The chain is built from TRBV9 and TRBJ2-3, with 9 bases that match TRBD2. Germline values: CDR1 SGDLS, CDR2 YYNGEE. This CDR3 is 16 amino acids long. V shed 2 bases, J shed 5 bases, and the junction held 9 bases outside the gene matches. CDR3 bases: TGTGCCAGCAGCGTGGGGGTAGCGGGAGAAGGAGATACGCAGTATTTT. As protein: CASSVGVAGEGDTQYF.

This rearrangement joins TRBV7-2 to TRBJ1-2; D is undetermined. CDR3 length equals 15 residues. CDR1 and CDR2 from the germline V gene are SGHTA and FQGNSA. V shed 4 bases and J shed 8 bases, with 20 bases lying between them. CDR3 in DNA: TGTGCCAGCAGCTACTCCGGGGTCGCGATTTTCGGCTACACCTTC. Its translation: CASSYSGVAIFGYTF.

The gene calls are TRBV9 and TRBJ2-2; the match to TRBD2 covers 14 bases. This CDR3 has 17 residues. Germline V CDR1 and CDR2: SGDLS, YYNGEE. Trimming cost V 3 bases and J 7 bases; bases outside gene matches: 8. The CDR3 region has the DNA TGTGCCAGCAGCGGCGGGACTAGCGGGAGTTTCGGCGGGGAGCTGTTTTTT. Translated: CASSGGTSGSFGGELFF.

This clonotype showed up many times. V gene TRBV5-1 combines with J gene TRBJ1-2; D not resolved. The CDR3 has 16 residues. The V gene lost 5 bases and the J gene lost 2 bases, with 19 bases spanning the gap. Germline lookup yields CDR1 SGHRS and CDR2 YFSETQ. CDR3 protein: CASRLGLNSRNYGYTF. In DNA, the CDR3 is TGCGCCAGCAGGTTAGGTCTCAACAGCAGGAACTATGGCTACACCTTC.

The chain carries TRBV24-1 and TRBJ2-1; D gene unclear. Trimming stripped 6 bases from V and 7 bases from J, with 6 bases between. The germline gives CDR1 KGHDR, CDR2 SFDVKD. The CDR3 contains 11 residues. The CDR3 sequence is CATSSHNEQFF. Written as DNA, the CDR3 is TGTGCCACCAGTAGTCATAATGAGCAGTTCTTC.

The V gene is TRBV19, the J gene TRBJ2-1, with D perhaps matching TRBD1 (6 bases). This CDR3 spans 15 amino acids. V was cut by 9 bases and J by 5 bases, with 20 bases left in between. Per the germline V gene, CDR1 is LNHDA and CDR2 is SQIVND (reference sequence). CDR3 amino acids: CARNTGTLRNNEQFF. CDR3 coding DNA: TGTGCCAGAAATACCGGGACACTGAGAAACAATGAGCAGTTCTTC.

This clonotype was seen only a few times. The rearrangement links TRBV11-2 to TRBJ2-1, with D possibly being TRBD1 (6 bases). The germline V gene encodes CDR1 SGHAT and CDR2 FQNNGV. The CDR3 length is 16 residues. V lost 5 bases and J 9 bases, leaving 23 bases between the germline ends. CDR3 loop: CASSPGASPNVGEQFF. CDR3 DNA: TGTGCCAGCAGCCCAGGGGCTAGCCCCAACGTGGGTGAGCAGTTCTTC.

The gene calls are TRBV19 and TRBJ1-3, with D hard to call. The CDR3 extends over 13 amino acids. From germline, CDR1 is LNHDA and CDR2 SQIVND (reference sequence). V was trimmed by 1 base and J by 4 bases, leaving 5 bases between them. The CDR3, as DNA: TGTGCCAGTAGTATAGGCAGGGGAAACACCATATATTTT. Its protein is CASSIGRGNTIYF. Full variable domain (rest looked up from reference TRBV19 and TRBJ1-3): DGGITQSPKYLFRKEGQNVTLSCEQNLNHDAMYWYRQDPGQGLRLIYYSQIVNDFQKGDIAEGYSVSREKKESFPLTVTSAQKNPTAFYLCASSIGRGNTIYFGEGSWLTVV.

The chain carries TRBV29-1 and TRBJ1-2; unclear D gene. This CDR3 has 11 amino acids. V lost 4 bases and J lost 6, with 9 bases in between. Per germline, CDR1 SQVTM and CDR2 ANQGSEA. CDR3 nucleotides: TGCAGCGTTGGTCCCGAGAATGGCTACACCTTC. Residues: CSVGPENGYTF.

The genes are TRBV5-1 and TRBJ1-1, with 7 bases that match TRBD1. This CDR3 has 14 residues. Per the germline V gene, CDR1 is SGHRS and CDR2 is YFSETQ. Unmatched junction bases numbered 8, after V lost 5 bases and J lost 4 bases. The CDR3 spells CASSDPGGLTEAFF. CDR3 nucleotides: TGCGCCAGCAGTGATCCAGGGGGGCTCACTGAAGCTTTCTTT.

This CDR3 is CASSQDRTPVGNSPLHF. CDR3 coding DNA: TGCGCCAGCAGCCAAGATCGGACACCCGTAGGTAATTCACCCCTCCACTTT. The chain has TRBV4-1 and TRBJ1-6, with D possibly TRBD1 on 5 matching bases. Deletions cut 0 bases from V and 6 bases from J, with 15 bases between. This CDR3 has 17 residues. Germline V lookup: CDR1 MGHRA, CDR2 YSYEKL.

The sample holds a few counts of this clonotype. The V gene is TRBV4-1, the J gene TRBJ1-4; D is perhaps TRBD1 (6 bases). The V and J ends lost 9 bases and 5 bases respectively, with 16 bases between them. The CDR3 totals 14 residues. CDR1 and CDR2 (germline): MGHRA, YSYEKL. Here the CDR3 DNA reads TGCGCCAGTACCAAAGGACAGAGCAATGAAAAACTGTTTTTT. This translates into CASTKGQSNEKLFF.

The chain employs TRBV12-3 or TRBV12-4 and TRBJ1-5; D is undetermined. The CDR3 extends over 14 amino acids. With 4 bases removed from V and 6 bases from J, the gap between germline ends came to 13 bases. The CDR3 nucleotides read TGTGCCAGCAGTTCCTCGGACGGCGGTCAGCCCCAGCATTTT. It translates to CASSSSDGGQPQHF.

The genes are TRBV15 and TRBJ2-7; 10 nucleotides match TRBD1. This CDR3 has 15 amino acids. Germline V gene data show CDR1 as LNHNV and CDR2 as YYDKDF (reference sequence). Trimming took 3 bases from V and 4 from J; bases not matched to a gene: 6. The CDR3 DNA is TGTGCCACCAGCAGCCGGGACAGGGGAACGTACGAGCAGTACTTC. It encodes CATSSRDRGTYEQYF.

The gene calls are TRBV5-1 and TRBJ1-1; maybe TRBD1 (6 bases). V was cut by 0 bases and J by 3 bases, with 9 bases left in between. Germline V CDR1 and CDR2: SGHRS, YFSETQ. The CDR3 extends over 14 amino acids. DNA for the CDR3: TGCGCCAGCAGCTTGGCTACAGGGTACACTGAAGCTTTCTTT. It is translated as CASSLATGYTEAFF.